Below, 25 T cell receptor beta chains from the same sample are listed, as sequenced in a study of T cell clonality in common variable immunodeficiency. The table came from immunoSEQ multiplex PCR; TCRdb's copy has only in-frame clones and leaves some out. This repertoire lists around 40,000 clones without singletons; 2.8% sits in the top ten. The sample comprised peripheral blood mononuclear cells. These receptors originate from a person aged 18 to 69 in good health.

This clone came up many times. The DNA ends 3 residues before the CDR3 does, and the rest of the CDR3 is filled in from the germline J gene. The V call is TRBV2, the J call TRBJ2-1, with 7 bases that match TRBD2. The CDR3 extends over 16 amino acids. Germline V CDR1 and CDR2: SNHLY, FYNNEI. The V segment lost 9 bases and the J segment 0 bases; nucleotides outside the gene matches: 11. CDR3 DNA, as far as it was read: TGTGCCAGTTTGGGGCCTAGCGGTGTCTCCTACAATGAG. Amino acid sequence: CASLGPSGVSYNE. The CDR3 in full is CASLGPSGVSYNEQFF.

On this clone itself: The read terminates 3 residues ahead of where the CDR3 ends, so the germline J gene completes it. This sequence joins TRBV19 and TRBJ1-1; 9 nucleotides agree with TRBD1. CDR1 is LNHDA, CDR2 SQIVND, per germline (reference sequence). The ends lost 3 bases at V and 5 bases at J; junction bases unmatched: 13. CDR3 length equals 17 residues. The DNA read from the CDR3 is TGTGCCAGTAGTATGGACCAATACAGGGGGCGTGGAACTGAA. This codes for CASSMDQYRGRGTE. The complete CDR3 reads CASSMDQYRGRGTEAFF.

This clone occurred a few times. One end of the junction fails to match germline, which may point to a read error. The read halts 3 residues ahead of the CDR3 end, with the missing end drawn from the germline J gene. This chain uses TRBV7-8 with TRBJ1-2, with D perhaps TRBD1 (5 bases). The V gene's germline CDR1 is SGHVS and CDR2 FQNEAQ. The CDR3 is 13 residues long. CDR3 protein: CPSSGDSSYDYTF. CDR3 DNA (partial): TGTCCCAGCAGCGGAGACAGTTCCTACGAC. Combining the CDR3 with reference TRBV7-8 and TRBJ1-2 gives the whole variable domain GAGVSQSPRYKVAKRGQDVALRCDPISGHVSLFWYQQALGQGPEFLTYFQNEAQLDKSGLPSDRFFAERPEGSVSTLKIQRTQQEDSAVYLCPSSGDSSYDYTFGSGTRLTVV.

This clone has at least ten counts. The CDR3 here is CASSQLEGDEQFF. The part of the CDR3 DNA that was read is TGCGCCAGCAGCCAACTCGAGGGCGATGAG. V usage is TRBV4-1 and J usage is TRBJ2-1, with D possibly being TRBD2 (5 bases). The read is 3 residues too short to cover the CDR3 end, so that end is filled in from the germline J gene. The V and J ends lost 2 bases and 8 bases respectively, with 10 bases between them. CDR1 and CDR2 (germline): MGHRA, YSYEKL. The CDR3 is 13 residues long.

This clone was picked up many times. Partial CDR3 DNA: TGTGCCAGCTCACCACCGGGCCCTACCTACGAG. Amino acid sequence: CASSPPGPTYE. The full CDR3 protein is CASSPPGPTYEQYF. The V call is TRBV18, the J call TRBJ2-7, with D unclear. The CDR3 extends 3 residues past the end of the read, so its final part is completed from the germline J gene. The germline CDR1 and CDR2 sequences are KGHSH and LQKENI. The CDR3 covers 14 residues. V lost 0 bases, J lost 2 bases, and 8 bases lay in between.

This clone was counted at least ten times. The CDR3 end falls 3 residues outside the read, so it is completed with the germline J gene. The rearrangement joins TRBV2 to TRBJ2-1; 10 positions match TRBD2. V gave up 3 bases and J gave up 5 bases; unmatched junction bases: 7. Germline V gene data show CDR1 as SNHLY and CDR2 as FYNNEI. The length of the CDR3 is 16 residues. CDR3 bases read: TGTGCCAGCAGTGATCTAGCGGGAGAGGTGGACAATGAG. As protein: CASSDLAGEVDNE. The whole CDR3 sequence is CASSDLAGEVDNEQFF.

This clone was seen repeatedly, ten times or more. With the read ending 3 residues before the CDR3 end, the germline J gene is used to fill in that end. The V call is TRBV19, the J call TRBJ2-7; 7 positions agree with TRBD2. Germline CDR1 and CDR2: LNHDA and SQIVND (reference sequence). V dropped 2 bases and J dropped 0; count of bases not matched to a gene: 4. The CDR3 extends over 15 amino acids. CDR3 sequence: CASSIRLADSYEQYF. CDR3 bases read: TGTGCCAGTAGTATACGTCTAGCGGACTCCTACGAG.

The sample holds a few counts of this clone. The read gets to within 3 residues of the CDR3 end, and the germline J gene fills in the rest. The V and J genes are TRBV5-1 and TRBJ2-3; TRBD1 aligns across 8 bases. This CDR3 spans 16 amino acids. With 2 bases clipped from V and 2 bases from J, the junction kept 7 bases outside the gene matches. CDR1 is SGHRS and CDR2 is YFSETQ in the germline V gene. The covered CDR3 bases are TGCGCCAGCAGCTTCATGACAGGGGCCCCCACAGATACG. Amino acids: CASSFMTGAPTDT. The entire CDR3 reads CASSFMTGAPTDTQYF. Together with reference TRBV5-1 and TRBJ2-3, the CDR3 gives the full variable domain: KAGVTQTPRYLIKTRGQQVTLSCSPISGHRSVSWYQQTPGQGLQFLFEYFSETQRNKGNFPGRFSGRQFSNSRSEMNVSTLELGDSALYLCASSFMTGAPTDTQYFGPGTRLTVL.

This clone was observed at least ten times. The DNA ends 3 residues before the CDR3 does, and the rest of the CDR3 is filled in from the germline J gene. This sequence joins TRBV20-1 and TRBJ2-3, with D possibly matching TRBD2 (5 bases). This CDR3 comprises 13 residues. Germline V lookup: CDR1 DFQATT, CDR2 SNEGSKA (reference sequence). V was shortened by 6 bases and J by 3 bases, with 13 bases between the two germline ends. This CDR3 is CSADYPWTDTQYF. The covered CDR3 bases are TGCAGTGCCGACTACCCTTGGACAGATACG.

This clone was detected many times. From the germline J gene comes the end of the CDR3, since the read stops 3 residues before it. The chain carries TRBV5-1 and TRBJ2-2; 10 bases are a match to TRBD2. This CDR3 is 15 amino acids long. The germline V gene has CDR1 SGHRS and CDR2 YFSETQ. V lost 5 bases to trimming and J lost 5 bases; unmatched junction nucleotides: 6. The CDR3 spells CASRSGGATTGELFF. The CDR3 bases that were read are TGCGCCAGCAGAAGCGGGGGGGCAACTACCGGGGAG.

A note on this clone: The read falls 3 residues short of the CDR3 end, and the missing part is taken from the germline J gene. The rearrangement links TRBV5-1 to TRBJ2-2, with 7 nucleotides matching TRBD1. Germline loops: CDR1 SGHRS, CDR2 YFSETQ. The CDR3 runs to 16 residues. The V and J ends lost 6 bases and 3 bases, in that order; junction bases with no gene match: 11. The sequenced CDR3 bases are TGCGCCAGCACACCGACAGGGTCCGATTACACCGGGGAG. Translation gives CASTPTGSDYTGE. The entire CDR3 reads CASTPTGSDYTGELFF. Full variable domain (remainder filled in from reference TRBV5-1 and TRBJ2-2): KAGVTQTPRYLIKTRGQQVTLSCSPISGHRSVSWYQQTPGQGLQFLFEYFSETQRNKGNFPGRFSGRQFSNSRSEMNVSTLELGDSALYLCASTPTGSDYTGELFFGEGSRLTVL.

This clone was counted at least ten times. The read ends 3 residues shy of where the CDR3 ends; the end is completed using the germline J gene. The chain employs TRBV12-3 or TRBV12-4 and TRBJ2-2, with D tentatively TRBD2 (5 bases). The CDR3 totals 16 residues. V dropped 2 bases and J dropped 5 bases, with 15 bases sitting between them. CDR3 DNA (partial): TGTGCCAGCAGTTTAAGGGCGGCATCGGGGACCGGGGAG. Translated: CASSLRAASGTGE. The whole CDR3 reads CASSLRAASGTGELFF.

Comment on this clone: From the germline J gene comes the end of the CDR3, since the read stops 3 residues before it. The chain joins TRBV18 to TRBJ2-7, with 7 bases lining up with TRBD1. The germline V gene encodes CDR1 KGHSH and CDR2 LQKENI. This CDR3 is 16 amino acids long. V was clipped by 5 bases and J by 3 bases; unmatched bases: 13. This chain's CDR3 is CASSEIRGRGSYEQYF. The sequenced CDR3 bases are TGTGCCAGCTCAGAAATAAGGGGGCGAGGGAGCTACGAG. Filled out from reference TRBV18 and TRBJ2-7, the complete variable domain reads NAGVMQNPRHLVRRRGQEARLRCSPMKGHSHVYWYRQLPEEGLKFMVYLQKENIIDESGMPKERFSAEFPKEGPSILRIQQVVRGDSAAYFCASSEIRGRGSYEQYFGPGTRLTVT.

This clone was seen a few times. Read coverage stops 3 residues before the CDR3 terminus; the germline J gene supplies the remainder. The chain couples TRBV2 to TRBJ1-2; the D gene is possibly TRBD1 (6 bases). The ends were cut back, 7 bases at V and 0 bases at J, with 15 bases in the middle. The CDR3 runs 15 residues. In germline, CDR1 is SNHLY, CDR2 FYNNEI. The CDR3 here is CASNNDRKANYGYTF. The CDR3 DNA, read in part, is TGTGCCAGCAATAACGACAGGAAAGCTAACTATGGC.

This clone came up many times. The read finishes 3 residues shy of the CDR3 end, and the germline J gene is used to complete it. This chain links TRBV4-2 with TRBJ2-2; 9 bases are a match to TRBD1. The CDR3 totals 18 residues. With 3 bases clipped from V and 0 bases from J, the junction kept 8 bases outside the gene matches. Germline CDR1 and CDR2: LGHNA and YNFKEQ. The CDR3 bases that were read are TGTGCCAGCAGCCAGGACCTACAGGGGGCCGCGAACACCGGGGAG. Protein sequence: CASSQDLQGAANTGE. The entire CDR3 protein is CASSQDLQGAANTGELFF.

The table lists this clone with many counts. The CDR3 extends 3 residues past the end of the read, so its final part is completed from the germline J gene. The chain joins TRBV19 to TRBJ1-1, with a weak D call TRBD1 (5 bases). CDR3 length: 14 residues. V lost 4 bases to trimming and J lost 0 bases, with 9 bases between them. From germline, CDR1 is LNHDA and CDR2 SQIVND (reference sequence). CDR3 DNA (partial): TGTGCCAGTAGTACGACAGTCATGAACACTGAA. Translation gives CASSTTVMNTE. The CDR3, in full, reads CASSTTVMNTEAFF. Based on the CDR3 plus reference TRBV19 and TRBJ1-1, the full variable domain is DGGITQSPKYLFRKEGQNVTLSCEQNLNHDAMYWYRQDPGQGLRLIYYSQIVNDFQKGDIAEGYSVSREKKESFPLTVTSAQKNPTAFYLCASSTTVMNTEAFFGQGTRLTVV.

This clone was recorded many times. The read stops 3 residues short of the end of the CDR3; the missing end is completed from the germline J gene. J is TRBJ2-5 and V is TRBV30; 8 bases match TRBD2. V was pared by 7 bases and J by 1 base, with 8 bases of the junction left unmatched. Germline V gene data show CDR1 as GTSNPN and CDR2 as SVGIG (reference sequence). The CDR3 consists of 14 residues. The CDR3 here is CAYDGGGLQETQYF. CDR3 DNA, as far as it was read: TGTGCCTATGACGGGGGGGGACTCCAAGAGACC. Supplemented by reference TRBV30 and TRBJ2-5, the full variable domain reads SQTIHQWPATLVQPVGSPLSLECTVEGTSNPNLYWYRQAAGRGLQLLFYSVGIGQISSEVPQNLSASRPQDRQFILSSKKLLLSDSGFYLCAYDGGGLQETQYFGPGTRLLVL.

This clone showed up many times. The CDR3 reads CAISDWGGATETQYF. CDR3 bases read: TGTGCCATCAGTGATTGGGGGGGGGCCACGGAGACC. The chain joins TRBV10-3 to TRBJ2-5; D possibly corresponds to TRBD2 (7 bases). The CDR3 is cut off 3 residues early in the read; its end comes from the germline J gene. V lost 3 bases to trimming and J lost 5 bases, with 16 bases between them. CDR3 length: 15 amino acids. CDR1 is ENHRY and CDR2 is SYGVKD in the germline V gene.

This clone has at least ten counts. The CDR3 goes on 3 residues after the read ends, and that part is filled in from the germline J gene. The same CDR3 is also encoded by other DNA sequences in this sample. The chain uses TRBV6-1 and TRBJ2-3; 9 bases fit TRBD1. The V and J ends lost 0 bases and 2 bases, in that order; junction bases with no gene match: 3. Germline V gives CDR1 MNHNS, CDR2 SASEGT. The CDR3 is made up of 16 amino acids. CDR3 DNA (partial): TGTGCCAGCAGTGAAGCAACAGGGGGCTCCACAGATACG. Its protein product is CASSEATGGSTDT. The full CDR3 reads CASSEATGGSTDTQYF.

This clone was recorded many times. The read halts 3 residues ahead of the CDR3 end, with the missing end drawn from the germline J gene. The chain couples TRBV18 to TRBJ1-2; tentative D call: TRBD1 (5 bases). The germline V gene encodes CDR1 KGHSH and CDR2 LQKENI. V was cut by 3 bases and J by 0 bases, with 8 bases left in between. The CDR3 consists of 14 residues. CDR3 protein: CASSPPTANYGYTF. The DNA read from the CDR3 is TGTGCCAGCTCACCCCCGACAGCTAACTATGGC.

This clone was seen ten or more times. The CDR3 sequence is CASSGTDNSPLHF. The covered CDR3 bases are TGTGCCAGCAGCGGGACAGATAATTCACCC. The rearrangement links TRBV7-9 to TRBJ1-6; 7 nucleotides agree with TRBD1. The read ends 3 residues before the CDR3 terminus; that terminus is restored from the germline J gene. This CDR3 spans 13 amino acids. Germline V gene sequence: CDR1 SEHNR, CDR2 FQNEAQ (reference sequence). V trimming: 5 bases; J trimming: 5 bases; junction bases outside the gene matches: 0.

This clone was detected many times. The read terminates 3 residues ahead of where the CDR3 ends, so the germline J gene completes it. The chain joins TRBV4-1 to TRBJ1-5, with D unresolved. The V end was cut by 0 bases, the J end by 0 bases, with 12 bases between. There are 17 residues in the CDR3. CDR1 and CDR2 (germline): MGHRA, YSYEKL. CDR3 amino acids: CASSQEKIDYSNQPQHF. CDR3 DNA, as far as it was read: TGCGCCAGCAGCCAAGAGAAGATTGACTATAGCAATCAGCCC.

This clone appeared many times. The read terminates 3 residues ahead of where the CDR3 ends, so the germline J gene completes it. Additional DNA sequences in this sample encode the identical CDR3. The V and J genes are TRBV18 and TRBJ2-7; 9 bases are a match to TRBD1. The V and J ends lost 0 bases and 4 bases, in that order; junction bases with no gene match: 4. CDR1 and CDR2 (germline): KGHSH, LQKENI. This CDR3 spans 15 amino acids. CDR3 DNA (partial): TGTGCCAGCTCACCACCATCGGGACAGGGTTACGAG. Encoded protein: CASSPPSGQGYE. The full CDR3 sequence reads CASSPPSGQGYEQYF.

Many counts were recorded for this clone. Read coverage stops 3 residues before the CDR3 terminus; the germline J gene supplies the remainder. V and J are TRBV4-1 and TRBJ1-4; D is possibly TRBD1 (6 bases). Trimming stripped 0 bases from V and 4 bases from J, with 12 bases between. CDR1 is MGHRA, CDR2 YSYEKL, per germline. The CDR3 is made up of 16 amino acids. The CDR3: CASSQEYPGDNEKLFF. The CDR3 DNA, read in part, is TGCGCCAGCAGCCAAGAATATCCAGGGGATAATGAAAAA.

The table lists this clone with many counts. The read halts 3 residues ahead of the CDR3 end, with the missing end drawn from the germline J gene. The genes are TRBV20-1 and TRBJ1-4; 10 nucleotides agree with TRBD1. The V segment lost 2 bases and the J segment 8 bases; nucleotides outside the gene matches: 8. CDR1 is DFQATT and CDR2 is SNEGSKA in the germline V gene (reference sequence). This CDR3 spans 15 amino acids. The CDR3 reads CSARPWDRGGEKLFF. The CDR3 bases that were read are TGCAGTGCTAGACCCTGGGACAGGGGTGGCGAAAAA.